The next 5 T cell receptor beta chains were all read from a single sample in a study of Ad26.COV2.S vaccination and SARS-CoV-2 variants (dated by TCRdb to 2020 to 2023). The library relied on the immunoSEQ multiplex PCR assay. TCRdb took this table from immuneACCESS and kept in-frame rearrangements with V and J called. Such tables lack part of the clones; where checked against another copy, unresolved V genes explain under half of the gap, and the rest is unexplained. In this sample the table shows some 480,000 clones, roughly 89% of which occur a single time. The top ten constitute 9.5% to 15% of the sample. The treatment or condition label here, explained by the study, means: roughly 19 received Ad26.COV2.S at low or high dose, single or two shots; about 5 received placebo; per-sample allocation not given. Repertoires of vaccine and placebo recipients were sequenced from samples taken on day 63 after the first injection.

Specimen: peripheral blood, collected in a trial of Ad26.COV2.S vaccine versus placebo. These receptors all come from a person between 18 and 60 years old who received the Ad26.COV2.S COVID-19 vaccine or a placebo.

The CDR3 DNA reads as TGCGCCAGCAGCGAAACAGGGGGCACTGAAGCTTTCTTT. It encodes CASSETGGTEAFF. The chain employs TRBV4-1 and TRBJ1-1; TRBD1 agrees at 8 bases. Trimming at V came to 5 bases and at J to 4 bases, leaving 3 bases not matched to a gene. CDR1 and CDR2 from the germline V gene are MGHRA and YSYEKL. This CDR3 region has 13 residues.

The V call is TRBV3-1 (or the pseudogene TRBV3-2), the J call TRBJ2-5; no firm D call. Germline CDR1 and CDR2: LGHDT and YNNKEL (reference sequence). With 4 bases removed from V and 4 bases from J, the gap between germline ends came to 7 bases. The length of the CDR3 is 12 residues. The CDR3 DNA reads TGTGCCAGCAGCCCTAGGGCAGAGACCCAGTACTTC. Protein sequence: CASSPRAETQYF.

CDR3 DNA sequence: TGCGCCAGTACCCCGGGAGGCCCTTACAATGAGCAGTTCTTC. This sequence encodes CASTPGGPYNEQFF. The chain joins TRBV4-1 to TRBJ2-1; 7 bases agree with TRBD2. CDR3 length: 14 residues. With V trimmed by 9 bases and J by 4 bases, 9 bases remained unmatched. The V gene's germline CDR1 is MGHRA and CDR2 YSYEKL.

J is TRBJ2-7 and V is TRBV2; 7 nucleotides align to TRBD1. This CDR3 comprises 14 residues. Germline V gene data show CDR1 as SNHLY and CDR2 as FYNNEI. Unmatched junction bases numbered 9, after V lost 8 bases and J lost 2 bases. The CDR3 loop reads CASDEGALTYEQYF. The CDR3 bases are TGTGCCAGCGACGAGGGGGCTCTAACCTACGAGCAGTACTTC.

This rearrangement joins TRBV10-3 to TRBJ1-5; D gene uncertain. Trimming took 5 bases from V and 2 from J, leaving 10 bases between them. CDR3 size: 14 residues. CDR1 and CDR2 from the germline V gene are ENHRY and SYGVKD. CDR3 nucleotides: TGTGCCATCAGTTTGGGCCCCGGCAATCAGCCCCAGCATTTT. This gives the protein CAISLGPGNQPQHF.